The 32 T cell receptor beta chains listed next were all sequenced from one sample in a study of blood T cell repertoires in COVID-19. Assay used: immunoSEQ multiplex PCR; TCRdb lists only in-frame clones, some missing. The data hold hundreds of thousands of clones, with 86% observed a single time. The specimen sequenced was peripheral blood. These receptors were obtained from a woman in her 30s with active or convalescent COVID-19.

V is TRBV5-6 and J is TRBJ2-2; D is perhaps TRBD2 (5 bases). V lost 6 bases and J 3 bases, leaving 18 bases between the germline ends. Looked up from germline, CDR1 is SGHDT and CDR2 is YYEEEE. The CDR3 is made up of 16 amino acids. The CDR3 loop reads CASTRSGVRDTGELFF. The CDR3 DNA is TGTGCCAGCACCCGGTCCGGGGTACGAGACACCGGGGAGCTGTTTTTT.

This chain joins TRBV4-1 and TRBJ2-3; 7 bases are a match to TRBD1. V was clipped by 0 bases and J by 4 bases; unmatched bases: 16. This CDR3 comprises 19 residues. Germline loops: CDR1 MGHRA, CDR2 YSYEKL. The CDR3 is CASSQDYLGGVDRADTQYF. For the CDR3, the DNA is TGCGCCAGCAGCCAAGATTATTTAGGGGGCGTCGATAGGGCAGATACGCAGTATTTT.

The chain combines TRBV19 with TRBJ2-2; D perhaps matches TRBD1 (6 bases). CDR3 length: 17 residues. V lost 5 bases and J 3 bases, leaving 19 bases between the germline ends. Germline-derived CDR1 and CDR2 are LNHDA and SQIVND (reference sequence). The CDR3 region has the DNA TGTGCCAGTAGTCTAATGACAGGTTCGGGTTACACCGGGGAGCTGTTTTTT. Amino acid sequence: CASSLMTGSGYTGELFF.

The genes are TRBV5-4 and TRBJ1-3; D is undetermined. V was clipped by 0 bases and J by 0 bases, with 4 bases between them. Germline-derived CDR1 and CDR2 are SGHNT and YYREEE (reference sequence). This CDR3 contains 14 residues. The CDR3 reads CASSLGGSGNTIYF. In DNA, the CDR3 is TGTGCCAGCAGCTTGGGAGGCTCTGGAAACACCATATATTTT.

This clone was counted between two and nine times. This CDR3 reads CASSQEWRGITDTQYF. In nucleotides, the CDR3 is TGTGCCAGCAGCCAAGAATGGCGGGGGATCACAGATACGCAGTATTTT. The chain recombines TRBV4-2 with TRBJ2-3; 7 bases align to TRBD2. This CDR3 is built from 16 residues. Germline V gene sequence: CDR1 LGHNA, CDR2 YNFKEQ. V dropped 0 bases and J dropped 2; count of bases not matched to a gene: 5.

This chain links TRBV7-8 with TRBJ2-1; no clear D gene. From germline, CDR1 is SGHVS and CDR2 FQNEAQ. CDR3 length equals 17 residues. V lost 2 bases and J lost 3, with 17 bases in between. DNA of the CDR3: TGTGCCAGCAGCTTACGTGACTCGAAACCCCTCTACAATGAGCAGTTCTTC. It translates to CASSLRDSKPLYNEQFF.

Remarks on this clone: Other DNA sequences of this sample code for an identical CDR3. The chain links TRBV5-5 to TRBJ2-7; D is unresolved. Trimming cost V 0 bases and J 0 bases, with 7 bases left between them. The V gene's germline CDR1 is SGHKS and CDR2 YYEKEE (reference sequence). The CDR3 has 14 residues. The CDR3 sequence is CASSLDGSSYEQYF. CDR3 nucleotides: TGTGCCAGCAGCTTGGACGGGTCCTCCTACGAGCAGTACTTC.

The chain combines TRBV11-2 with TRBJ2-7; the D is unclear. Trimming pared 8 bases from V and 3 bases from J, leaving 14 bases between. The CDR3 contains 13 residues. Germline loops: CDR1 SGHAT, CDR2 FQNNGV. CDR3 DNA: TGTGCCAGCGGCCGGTCAGGAAACTACGAGCAGTACTTC. This encodes CASGRSGNYEQYF.

J is TRBJ1-1 and V is TRBV7-8, with 7 nucleotides matching TRBD1. The junction had 7 bases not matched to a gene; V was cut back by 6 bases and J by 0 bases. The germline V gene encodes CDR1 SGHVS and CDR2 FQNEAQ. The CDR3 spans 15 residues. The CDR3 bases are TGTGCCAGCAGGTCGGGACAGTTCATGAACACTGAAGCTTTCTTT. It yields the protein CASRSGQFMNTEAFF. The variable domain in full, with the rest retrieved from reference TRBV7-8 and TRBJ1-1, is GAGVSQSPRYKVAKRGQDVALRCDPISGHVSLFWYQQALGQGPEFLTYFQNEAQLDKSGLPSDRFFAERPEGSVSTLKIQRTQQEDSAVYLCASRSGQFMNTEAFFGQGTRLTVV.

The chain combines TRBV6-5 with TRBJ2-3; D gene ambiguous. This CDR3 is built from 13 residues. Germline CDR1 reads MNHEY; CDR2 reads SVGAGI. V was clipped by 9 bases and J by 5 bases, with 15 bases between them. CDR3 sequence: CASRPGLGDTQYF. CDR3 DNA sequence: TGTGCCAGTAGGCCCGGGTTGGGAGATACGCAGTATTTT.

The table lists this clone with a few counts. The CDR3, as DNA: TGTGCCAGCAGCCAGAGGACAGTTAGCTCCTATAATTCACCCCTCCACTTT. Translating it yields CASSQRTVSSYNSPLHF. The gene calls are TRBV3-1 (or the pseudogene TRBV3-2) and TRBJ1-6, with D perhaps TRBD1 (6 bases). CDR3 length: 17 amino acids. Germline V CDR1 and CDR2: LGHDT, YNNKEL (reference sequence). With 3 bases removed from V and 0 bases from J, the gap between germline ends came to 12 bases.

The chain links TRBV2 to TRBJ2-7, with D possibly TRBD1 on 6 matching bases. The germline gives CDR1 SNHLY, CDR2 FYNNEI. This CDR3 has 15 residues. Trimming stripped 4 bases from V and 0 bases from J, with 13 bases between. This CDR3 is CASSVGQGSSYEQYF. The CDR3 DNA is TGTGCCAGCAGTGTCGGGCAGGGGAGCTCCTACGAGCAGTACTTC. Full variable domain (outside the CDR3, taken from reference TRBV2 and TRBJ2-7): EPEVTQTPSHQVTQMGQEVILRCVPISNHLYFYWYRQILGQKVEFLVSFYNNEISEKSEIFDDQFSVERPDGSNFTLKIRSTKLEDSAMYFCASSVGQGSSYEQYFGPGTRLTVT.

The chain carries TRBV19 and TRBJ1-5; no clear D. This CDR3 has 11 residues. V was pared by 8 bases and J by 2 bases, with 4 bases between. The V gene's germline CDR1 is LNHDA and CDR2 SQIVND (reference sequence). The CDR3 here is CASRGNQPQHF. In DNA form, the CDR3 reads TGTGCCAGTCGGGGCAATCAGCCCCAGCATTTT.

V gene TRBV4-1 combines with J gene TRBJ2-1; tentative D call: TRBD2 (6 bases). The V end was cut by 0 bases, the J end by 0 bases, with 9 bases between. Germline CDR1 and CDR2: MGHRA and YSYEKL. This CDR3 comprises 16 residues. The CDR3 protein is CASSQEVADSYNEQFF. CDR3 DNA sequence: TGCGCCAGCAGCCAAGAAGTAGCGGACTCCTACAATGAGCAGTTCTTC.

This rearrangement joins TRBV10-3 to TRBJ1-2, with 11 bases aligning to TRBD1. CDR1 and CDR2 from the germline V gene are ENHRY and SYGVKD. J was trimmed by 6 bases and V by 3 bases; bases with no gene match: 6. The CDR3 is 15 residues long. CDR3 region: CAISELDRGPDGYTF. The CDR3 coding sequence is TGTGCCATCAGTGAATTGGACAGGGGGCCTGATGGCTACACCTTC.

V usage is TRBV4-1 and J usage is TRBJ1-3; possible D gene TRBD1, 5 bases. Per germline, CDR1 MGHRA and CDR2 YSYEKL. The CDR3 loop spans 16 amino acids. Trimming removed 1 base at V and 10 bases at J, with 20 bases between. The CDR3 sequence is CASSQAPGHQGSTIYF. In nucleotides, the CDR3 is TGCGCCAGCAGCCAAGCACCAGGTCACCAGGGTAGTACCATATATTTT.

This CDR3 reads CASSLDRAGAYNEQFF. CDR3 bases: TGTGCCAGCAGCTTAGATCGTGCAGGGGCCTACAATGAGCAGTTCTTC. This rearrangement joins TRBV11-2 to TRBJ2-1; tentative D call: TRBD1 (6 bases). The germline V gene has CDR1 SGHAT and CDR2 FQNNGV. With 0 bases removed from V and 2 bases from J, the gap between germline ends came to 11 bases. CDR3 length equals 16 residues.

The chain recombines TRBV18 with TRBJ1-1, with D possibly being TRBD1 (5 bases). The germline V gene encodes CDR1 KGHSH and CDR2 LQKENI. The CDR3 spans 17 residues. V was shortened by 2 bases and J by 0 bases, with 16 bases between the two germline ends. The CDR3 loop is CASSPIDRKLMNTEAFF. The CDR3 region has the DNA TGTGCCAGCTCACCAATAGACAGAAAATTAATGAACACTGAAGCTTTCTTT.

The genes are TRBV5-1 and TRBJ2-7; D gene unclear. The CDR3 runs to 18 residues. Germline V CDR1 and CDR2: SGHRS, YFSETQ. V was shortened by 0 bases and J by 0 bases, with 19 bases between the two germline ends. The CDR3 here is CASSLAPVDSRSSYEQYF. DNA of the CDR3: TGCGCCAGCAGCTTGGCCCCCGTTGATAGTAGAAGCTCCTACGAGCAGTACTTC.

This clone was picked up one time. V is TRBV11-2 and J is TRBJ1-4, with D maybe TRBD1 (6 bases). V lost 5 bases and J 5 bases, leaving 9 bases between the germline ends. CDR1 is SGHAT and CDR2 is FQNNGV in the germline V gene. This CDR3 has 13 amino acids. Written as DNA, the CDR3 is TGTGCCAGCAGCAACGACAGGAATGAAAAACTGTTTTTT. Protein sequence: CASSNDRNEKLFF.

This clone occurred a few times. This chain joins TRBV2 and TRBJ2-7, with 8 bases fitting TRBD1. Germline CDR1 SNHLY, CDR2 FYNNEI. V was pared by 0 bases and J by 3 bases, with 16 bases of the junction left unmatched. CDR3 length: 19 amino acids. CDR3 sequence (DNA): TGTGCCAGCAGTGAAGCGCTTCTCGCCGACAGGGGAAATCACTACGAGCAGTACTTC. Translating it yields CASSEALLADRGNHYEQYF.

J is TRBJ2-7 and V is TRBV6-5; perhaps TRBD2 as D (5 bases). This CDR3 has 15 residues. Trimming shortened V by 6 bases and J by 5 bases, and 20 bases separated the two germline ends. Germline V gene sequence: CDR1 MNHEY, CDR2 SVGAGI. CDR3 nucleotides: TGTGCCAGCAGCCTCAACACTGGGCGGGTTGACGAGCAGTACTTC. Protein product: CASSLNTGRVDEQYF.

The rearrangement joins TRBV20-1 to TRBJ2-3; D perhaps matches TRBD1 (6 bases). Germline V gives CDR1 DFQATT, CDR2 SNEGSKA (reference sequence). V was shortened by 4 bases and J by 5 bases, with 7 bases between the two germline ends. The CDR3 spans 11 residues. The DNA of the CDR3 is TGCAGTGCTAAGGGGGTAGATACGCAGTATTTT. Its protein is CSAKGVDTQYF.

There are a few counts of this clone. CDR3 in amino acids: CASSLGTVGAETQYF. CDR3 sequence (DNA): TGTGCCAGCAGCTTAGGGACCGTGGGGGCAGAGACCCAGTACTTC. The chain links TRBV7-2 to TRBJ2-5; maybe TRBD1 (6 bases). V lost 1 base, J lost 4 bases, and 13 bases lay in between. This CDR3 is 15 amino acids long. Per the germline V gene, CDR1 is SGHTA and CDR2 is FQGNSA.

This clone was seen only a few times. The rearrangement uses TRBV29-1 and TRBJ1-1; 12 bases are a match to TRBD1. The CDR3 runs to 12 residues. V trimming: 7 bases; J trimming: 8 bases; junction bases outside the gene matches: 5. Germline V gene data show CDR1 as SQVTM and CDR2 as ANQGSEA. CDR3 in amino acids: CSGGQGAWEAFF. The CDR3 region has the DNA TGCAGCGGGGGACAGGGGGCGTGGGAAGCTTTCTTT.

The rearrangement uses TRBV12-5 and TRBJ2-5; weak D call: TRBD2 (5 bases). V lost 6 bases and J lost 6, with 14 bases in between. The CDR3 runs 13 residues. Germline V lookup: CDR1 LGHNT, CDR2 FRNRAP. CDR3 DNA: TGTGCTAGTGGCTTAGGAGGACTTCAGACCCAGTACTTC. It yields the protein CASGLGGLQTQYF.

This rearrangement joins TRBV6-5 to TRBJ1-6; D is uncertain. The CDR3 has 16 residues. Germline assignment: CDR1 MNHEY and CDR2 SVGAGI. V gave up 0 bases and J gave up 6 bases, with 12 bases separating them. CDR3 in DNA: TGTGCCAGCAGTTACTCGATTAGACTTGGTAATTCACCCCTCCACTTT. Amino acids: CASSYSIRLGNSPLHF.

This chain connects TRBV19 to TRBJ1-4; D may be TRBD1 (5 bases). CDR1 and CDR2 from the germline V gene are LNHDA and SQIVND (reference sequence). V shed 6 bases and J shed 0 bases, with 17 bases lying between them. This CDR3 has 17 residues. CDR3 bases: TGTGCCAGTAGCTTTCCCAGGGTGGATACAACTAATGAAAAACTGTTTTTT. Amino acids: CASSFPRVDTTNEKLFF.

This clone was counted once. The V gene is TRBV18, the J gene TRBJ2-7, with 9 bases lining up with TRBD2. CDR1 is KGHSH, CDR2 LQKENI, per germline. Unmatched junction bases numbered 9, after V lost 6 bases and J lost 3 bases. The CDR3 is 15 residues long. Here the CDR3 reads CASSGREGNLYEQYF. As DNA, the CDR3 is TGTGCCAGCTCGGGGCGGGAGGGGAACCTCTACGAGCAGTACTTC.

The genes are TRBV29-1 and TRBJ1-2, with D perhaps matching TRBD1 (5 bases). Germline V gives CDR1 SQVTM, CDR2 ANQGSEA. CDR3 length: 11 amino acids. Between the trimmed V and J ends, which lost 6 bases and 5 bases, there was a span of 10 bases. The CDR3 DNA is TGCAGCGTCGATGACAGTTATGGCTACACCTTC. Amino acids: CSVDDSYGYTF. The full variable domain, completed using reference TRBV29-1 and TRBJ1-2, is SAVISQKPSRDICQRGTSLTIQCQVDSQVTMMFWYRQQPGQSLTLIATANQGSEATYESGFVIDKFPISRPNLTFSTLTVSNMSPEDSSIYLCSVDDSYGYTFGSGTRLTVV.

This chain links TRBV7-9 with TRBJ1-4, with 7 positions matching TRBD1. The V and J ends lost 0 bases and 5 bases, in that order; junction bases with no gene match: 9. Germline loops: CDR1 SEHNR, CDR2 FQNEAQ (reference sequence). There are 17 residues in the CDR3. CDR3 loop: CASSLAPSTGKNEKLFF. The CDR3 region has the DNA TGTGCCAGCAGCTTAGCCCCCTCGACAGGGAAGAATGAAAAACTGTTTTTT.

The rearrangement joins TRBV29-1 to TRBJ1-1; 7 nucleotides line up with TRBD1. J was trimmed by 5 bases and V by 6 bases; bases with no gene match: 6. The CDR3 has 12 amino acids. Germline values: CDR1 SQVTM, CDR2 ANQGSEA. In DNA, the CDR3 is TGCAGCGTCGTTCGGACAGGAACTGAAGCTTTCTTT. Translating it yields CSVVRTGTEAFF. The variable domain in full, with the rest retrieved from reference TRBV29-1 and TRBJ1-1, is SAVISQKPSRDICQRGTSLTIQCQVDSQVTMMFWYRQQPGQSLTLIATANQGSEATYESGFVIDKFPISRPNLTFSTLTVSNMSPEDSSIYLCSVVRTGTEAFFGQGTRLTVV.